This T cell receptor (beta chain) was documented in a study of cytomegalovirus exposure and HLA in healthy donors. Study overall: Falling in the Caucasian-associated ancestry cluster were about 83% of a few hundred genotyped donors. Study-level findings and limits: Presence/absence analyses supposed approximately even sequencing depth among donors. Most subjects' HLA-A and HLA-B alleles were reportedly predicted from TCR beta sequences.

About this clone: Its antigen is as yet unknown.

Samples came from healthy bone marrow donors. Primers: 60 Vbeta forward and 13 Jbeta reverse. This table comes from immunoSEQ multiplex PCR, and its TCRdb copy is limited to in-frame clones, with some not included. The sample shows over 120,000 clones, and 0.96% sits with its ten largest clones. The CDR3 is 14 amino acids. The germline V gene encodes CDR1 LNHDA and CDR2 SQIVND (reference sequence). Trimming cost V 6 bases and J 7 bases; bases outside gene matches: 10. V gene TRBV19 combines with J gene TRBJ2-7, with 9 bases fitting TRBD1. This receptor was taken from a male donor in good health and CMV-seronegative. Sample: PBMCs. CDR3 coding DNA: TGTGCCAGTAGCTTATCCGGGACAGGGTTGGAGCAGTACTTC. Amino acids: CASSLSGTGLEQYF.